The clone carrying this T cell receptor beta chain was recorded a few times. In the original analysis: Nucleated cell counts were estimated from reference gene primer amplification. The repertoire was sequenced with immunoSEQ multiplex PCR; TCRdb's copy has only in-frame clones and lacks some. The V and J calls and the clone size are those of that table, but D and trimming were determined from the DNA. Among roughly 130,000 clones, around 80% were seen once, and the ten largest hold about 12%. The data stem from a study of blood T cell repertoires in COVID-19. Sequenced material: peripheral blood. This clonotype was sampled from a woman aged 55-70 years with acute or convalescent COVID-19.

The CDR3 DNA sequence: TGCGCCAGCAGCTTGGCCGTAGGGAGGGATGGCTACACCTTC. Protein sequence: CASSLAVGRDGYTF. V and J are TRBV5-1 and TRBJ1-2; no clear D gene. The V gene's germline CDR1 is SGHRS and CDR2 YFSETQ. The ends were cut back, 0 bases at V and 6 bases at J, with 12 bases in the middle. This CDR3 spans 14 amino acids.